This T cell receptor beta chain was obtained from a study of blood T cell repertoires in COVID-19. Study-level information: The United States, Italy and Spain provided the acute and convalescent COVID-19 samples.

The CDR3 is 17 amino acids. The junction had 7 bases not matched to a gene; V was cut back by 3 bases and J by 6 bases. From germline, CDR1 is LGHDT and CDR2 YNNKEL (reference sequence). Participants came from 24 US areas, aged about 18 to 100 years. Donors of Cohort 3 who recovered were those that had two negative PCRs, clearance, or symptom resolution. Repertoires were generated with immunoSEQ multiplex PCR, while TCRdb's copy carries only in-frame clones and drops some. The table shows over 150,000 clones, with around 84% occurring only once. The gene calls are TRBV3-1 (or the pseudogene TRBV3-2) and TRBJ2-3; 15 bases are shared with TRBD2. The clonotype comes from a middle-aged man who had recovered from COVID-19. Sequenced: PBMCs or T cells enriched from blood (not recorded which). CDR3 in amino acids: CASSHLGLAGGVDTQYF. The DNA of the CDR3 is TGTGCCAGCAGCCACCTTGGACTAGCGGGGGGGGTGGATACGCAGTATTTT.